These 21 T cell receptor beta chains were all obtained from the same sample, sequenced in a study of cytomegalovirus exposure and HLA in healthy donors. Primers for the PCR totalled 60 Vbeta and 13 Jbeta. Sequencing used immunoSEQ multiplex PCR; TCRdb keeps in-frame clones, though not all of them. Of about 94,000 clones listed, roughly 77% were seen once; the top ten hold about a tenth. Sequenced: PBMCs. These receptors all stem from a human donor in good health.

The gene calls are TRBV6-6 and TRBJ1-2, with D possibly TRBD1 on 6 matching bases. V was cut by 6 bases and J by 4 bases, with 15 bases left in between. The CDR3 length is 14 residues. CDR1 and CDR2 (germline): MNHNY, SVGAGI (reference sequence). The CDR3 sequence: CASRLNDRPYGYTF. CDR3 sequence (DNA): TGTGCCAGCAGACTAAATGACAGGCCCTATGGCTACACCTTC.

CDR3 amino acids: CASELGGKDEAFF. The CDR3 region has the DNA TGTGCCAGCGAATTGGGGGGGAAGGATGAAGCTTTCTTT. The chain carries TRBV28 and TRBJ1-1; D possibly corresponds to TRBD1 (5 bases). Germline CDR1 reads MDHEN; CDR2 reads SYDVKM. The V and J ends lost 8 bases and 7 bases respectively, with 17 bases between them. This CDR3 has 13 residues.

V is TRBV10-3 and J is TRBJ2-6, with D unresolved. V was shortened by 8 bases and J by 2 bases, with 4 bases between the two germline ends. The V gene's germline CDR1 is ENHRY and CDR2 SYGVKD. The CDR3 spans 12 residues. The CDR3 DNA follows: TGTGCCATCTCTACTGGGGCCAACGTCCTGACTTTC. Its protein product is CAISTGANVLTF.

The rearrangement links TRBV5-6 to TRBJ2-7; D is uncertain. V dropped 3 bases and J dropped 6 bases, with 13 bases sitting between them. The germline V gene encodes CDR1 SGHDT and CDR2 YYEEEE. The CDR3 is made up of 13 amino acids. The CDR3 DNA follows: TGTGCCAGCAGCTCCCCCTCGAGGAGCGAGCAGTACTTC. Translated, it gives CASSSPSRSEQYF.

The chain is built from TRBV20-1 and TRBJ2-5; D ambiguous. Trimming left V 4 bases short and J 5 bases short, with 8 bases between. Germline V gene lookup returns CDR1 DFQATT and CDR2 SNEGSKA (reference sequence). This CDR3 is 11 amino acids long. CDR3 region: CSATQSETQYF. CDR3 coding DNA: TGCAGTGCTACCCAGTCGGAGACCCAGTACTTC.

This clone was detected only a few times. This chain connects TRBV7-9 to TRBJ1-4; 11 nucleotides agree with TRBD1. This CDR3 spans 15 amino acids. After removal of 4 bases from V and 6 bases from J, the junction contained 4 bases not matched to a gene. Germline-derived CDR1 and CDR2 are SEHNR and FQNEAQ (reference sequence). Written as DNA, the CDR3 is TGTGCCAGCAGCTCACGGACAGGGGGCTATGAAAAACTGTTTTTT. Residues: CASSSRTGGYEKLFF.

This clone was seen only a few times. The chain is built from TRBV7-2 and TRBJ1-1; D unclear. Germline V CDR1 and CDR2: SGHTA, FQGNSA. This CDR3 has 16 residues. V dropped 2 bases and J dropped 0 bases, with 13 bases sitting between them. In DNA form, the CDR3 reads TGTGCCAGCAGCTTAATGGGCGGGAGGATGAACACTGAAGCTTTCTTT. It codes for CASSLMGGRMNTEAFF.

The chain recombines TRBV19 with TRBJ2-7; the D gene is possibly TRBD1 (7 bases). Germline loops: CDR1 LNHDA, CDR2 SQIVND (reference sequence). The CDR3 spans 15 residues. The germline V and J ends were trimmed by 5 bases and 2 bases, with 16 bases remaining between them. The CDR3 here is CASSGGTAVPYEQYF. Here the CDR3 DNA reads TGTGCCAGTAGTGGGGGGACAGCCGTTCCCTACGAGCAGTACTTC.

A single count supports this clone. This sequence joins TRBV2 and TRBJ1-2; 7 nucleotides align to TRBD1. The CDR3 runs 15 residues. Germline V CDR1 and CDR2: SNHLY, FYNNEI. J was trimmed by 6 bases and V by 2 bases; bases with no gene match: 9. In DNA, the CDR3 is TGTGCCAGCAGTGAATCTTTGGCAGACAGGGATGGCTACACCTTC. It codes for CASSESLADRDGYTF.

CDR3 in DNA: TGTGCCAGCAACGGACAGGGGAGAACCGGGGAGCTGTTTTTT. It yields the protein CASNGQGRTGELFF. The rearrangement joins TRBV2 to TRBJ2-2; 9 bases are shared with TRBD1. The CDR3 runs to 14 residues. Per the germline V gene, CDR1 is SNHLY and CDR2 is FYNNEI. V lost 7 bases and J lost 5; bases outside the gene matches: 5.

The chain recombines TRBV28 with TRBJ2-3, with 10 bases identical to TRBD2. V lost 7 bases, J lost 6 bases, and 10 bases stayed unmatched. Germline V CDR1 and CDR2: MDHEN, SYDVKM. This CDR3 spans 15 amino acids. The CDR3: CASTTAGGPPDTQYF. CDR3 sequence (DNA): TGTGCCAGCACCACAGCGGGAGGGCCTCCCGATACGCAGTATTTT.

J is TRBJ2-7 and V is TRBV2, with 9 bases aligning to TRBD1. The CDR3 sequence is 15 residues long. The germline V gene encodes CDR1 SNHLY and CDR2 FYNNEI. Germline trimming cut 8 bases from V and 5 bases from J; bases unmatched to any gene: 13. The CDR3 nucleotides are TGTGCCAGCCGACTCCCGACAGGGGGAAATAACGAGCAGTACTTC. Encoded protein: CASRLPTGGNNEQYF.

The CDR3 DNA reads TGTGCCAGCAGCCATACGGGGGGGCCAGGCACAGATACGCAGTATTTT. Translation gives CASSHTGGPGTDTQYF. The chain joins TRBV5-4 to TRBJ2-3; TRBD2 agrees at 8 bases. The V segment lost 4 bases and the J segment 1 base; nucleotides outside the gene matches: 8. The CDR3 loop spans 16 amino acids. Germline values: CDR1 SGHNT, CDR2 YYREEE (reference sequence).

V is TRBV2 and J is TRBJ1-3; D call uncertain. Trimming pared 4 bases from V and 8 bases from J, leaving 18 bases between. The CDR3 extends over 15 amino acids. Germline V gene data show CDR1 as SNHLY and CDR2 as FYNNEI. CDR3 loop: CASSVSAVLQDTIYF. CDR3 DNA: TGTGCCAGCAGTGTTTCAGCGGTATTACAAGACACCATATATTTT.

Only a few counts were recorded for this clone. The chain combines TRBV7-2 with TRBJ1-4; 9 nucleotides agree with TRBD1. This CDR3 region has 16 residues. Germline values: CDR1 SGHTA, CDR2 FQGNSA. The ends lost 4 bases at V and 3 bases at J; junction bases unmatched: 6. CDR3 coding DNA: TGTGCCAGCAGCTCTACGGGACAGGGCTCTAATGAAAAACTGTTTTTT. This translates into CASSSTGQGSNEKLFF.

The rearrangement links TRBV7-6 to TRBJ1-1; unclear D gene. This CDR3 is built from 12 residues. Germline lookup yields CDR1 SGHVS and CDR2 FNYEAQ. Trimming removed 4 bases at V and 3 bases at J, with 6 bases between. The CDR3 sequence: CASSSRDTEAFF. CDR3 nucleotide sequence: TGTGCCAGCAGCTCCCGGGACACTGAAGCTTTCTTT.

A single count supports this clone. This rearrangement joins TRBV9 to TRBJ2-5, with 10 positions matching TRBD2. This CDR3 has 15 residues. Germline V gene data show CDR1 as SGDLS and CDR2 as YYNGEE. V gave up 1 base and J gave up 5 bases; unmatched junction bases: 5. The CDR3 DNA is TGTGCCAGCAGCGTACTTAGCGGGGGGCGTGAGACCCAGTACTTC. Translation: CASSVLSGGRETQYF.

This clone was recorded only once. The chain uses TRBV6-5 and TRBJ2-1, with 11 bases fitting TRBD2. This CDR3 is 15 amino acids long. The ends lost 6 bases at V and 7 bases at J; junction bases unmatched: 8. CDR1 MNHEY and CDR2 SVGAGI come from the germline V gene. CDR3 loop: CASRYTSGSLNEQFF. Here the CDR3 DNA reads TGTGCCAGCAGGTACACTAGCGGGAGTTTAAATGAGCAGTTCTTC.

The chain links TRBV29-1 to TRBJ1-5; tentatively, D is TRBD1 (5 bases). V lost 5 bases to trimming and J lost 1 base, with 9 bases between them. Germline CDR1 reads SQVTM; CDR2 reads ANQGSEA. This CDR3 has 13 amino acids. The CDR3 DNA reads as TGCAGCGTTTGGCAGGGAAGCAATCAGCCCCAGCATTTT. Amino acids: CSVWQGSNQPQHF.

The CDR3 bases are TGTGCCAGCAGGCGGGGGCGGTATAATTCACCCCTCCACTTT. It yields the protein CASRRGRYNSPLHF. V gene TRBV6-5 combines with J gene TRBJ1-6, with a possible D match to TRBD1 (6 bases). The V gene lost 6 bases and the J gene lost 4 bases, with 10 bases spanning the gap. Germline lookup yields CDR1 MNHEY and CDR2 SVGAGI. The CDR3 has 14 amino acids.

CDR3 sequence reads: CASSLRTSFNTDTQYF. The CDR3, as DNA: TGTGCCAGCAGCCTAAGGACTAGCTTCAACACAGATACGCAGTATTTT. This chain links TRBV5-6 with TRBJ2-3; TRBD2 matches at 8 bases. Germline V gene data show CDR1 as SGHDT and CDR2 as YYEEEE. Trimming took 4 bases from V and 2 from J; bases not matched to a gene: 9. This CDR3 comprises 16 residues.